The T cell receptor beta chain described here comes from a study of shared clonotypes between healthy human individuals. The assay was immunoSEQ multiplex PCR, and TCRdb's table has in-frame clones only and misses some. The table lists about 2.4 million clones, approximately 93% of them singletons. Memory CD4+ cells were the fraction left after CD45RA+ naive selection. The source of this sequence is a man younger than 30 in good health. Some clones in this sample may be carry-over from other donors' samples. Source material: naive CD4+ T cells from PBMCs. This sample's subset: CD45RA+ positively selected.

This CDR3 is CASSEHGGTFF. The CDR3 bases are TGTGCCAGCAGTGAACACGGGGGTACGTTCTTC. The chain recombines TRBV6-1 with TRBJ2-1, with D perhaps TRBD2 (6 bases). The V end lost 2 bases, the J end lost 15 bases, and 11 bases lay between the germline ends. The CDR3 contains 11 residues. CDR1 is MNHNS and CDR2 is SASEGT in the germline V gene.